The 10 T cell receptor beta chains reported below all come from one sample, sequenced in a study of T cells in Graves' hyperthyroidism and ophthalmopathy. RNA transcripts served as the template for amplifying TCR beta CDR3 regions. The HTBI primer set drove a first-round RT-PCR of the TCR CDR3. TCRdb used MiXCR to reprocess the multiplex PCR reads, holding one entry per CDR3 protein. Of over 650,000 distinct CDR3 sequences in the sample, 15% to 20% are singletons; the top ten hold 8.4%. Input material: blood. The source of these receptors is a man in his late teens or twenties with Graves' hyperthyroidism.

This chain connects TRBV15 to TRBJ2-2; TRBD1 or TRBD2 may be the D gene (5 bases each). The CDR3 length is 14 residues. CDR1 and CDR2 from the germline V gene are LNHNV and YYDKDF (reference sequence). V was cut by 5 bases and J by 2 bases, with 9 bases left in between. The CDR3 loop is CATSGTVNTGELFF. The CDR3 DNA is TGTGCCACCAGCGGGACCGTAAACACCGGGGAGCTGTTTTTT.

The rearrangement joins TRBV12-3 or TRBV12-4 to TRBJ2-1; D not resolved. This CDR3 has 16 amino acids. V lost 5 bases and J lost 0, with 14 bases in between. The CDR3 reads CASSLQGTGSYNEQFF. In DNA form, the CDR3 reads TGTGCCAGCAGTCTGCAAGGCACCGGCTCCTACAATGAGCAGTTCTTC.

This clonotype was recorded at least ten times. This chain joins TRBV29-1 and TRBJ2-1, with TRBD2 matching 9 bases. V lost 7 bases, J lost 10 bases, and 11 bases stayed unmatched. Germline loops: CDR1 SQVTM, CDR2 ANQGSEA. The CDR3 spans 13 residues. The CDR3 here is CSAVVLAGGEQFF. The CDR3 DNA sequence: TGCAGCGCCGTGGTACTAGCGGGCGGAGAGCAGTTCTTC.

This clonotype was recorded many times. The CDR3 coding sequence is TGTGCCAGCAGTGAATTAGGGACAGCTGGCTACACCTTC. It is translated as CASSELGTAGYTF. The chain uses TRBV2 and TRBJ1-2; 7 bases are a match to TRBD1. The germline gives CDR1 SNHLY, CDR2 FYNNEI. Trimming cost V 2 bases and J 7 bases; bases outside gene matches: 4. CDR3 length equals 13 residues.

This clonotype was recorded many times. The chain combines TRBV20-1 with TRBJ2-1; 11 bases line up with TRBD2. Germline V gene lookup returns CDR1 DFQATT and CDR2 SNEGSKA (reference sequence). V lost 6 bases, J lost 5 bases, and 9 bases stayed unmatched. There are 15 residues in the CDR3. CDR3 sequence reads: CSAEGTSGRNNEQFF. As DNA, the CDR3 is TGCAGTGCAGAGGGGACTAGCGGACGTAACAATGAGCAGTTCTTC.

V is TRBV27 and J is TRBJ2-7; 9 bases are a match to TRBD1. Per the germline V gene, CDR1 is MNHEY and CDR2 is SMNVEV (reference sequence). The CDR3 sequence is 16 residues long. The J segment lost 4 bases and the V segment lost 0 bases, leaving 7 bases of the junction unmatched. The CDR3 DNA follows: TGTGCCAGCAGTTTATCCCCCGGGACAGGGACTTACGAGCAGTACTTC. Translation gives CASSLSPGTGTYEQYF.

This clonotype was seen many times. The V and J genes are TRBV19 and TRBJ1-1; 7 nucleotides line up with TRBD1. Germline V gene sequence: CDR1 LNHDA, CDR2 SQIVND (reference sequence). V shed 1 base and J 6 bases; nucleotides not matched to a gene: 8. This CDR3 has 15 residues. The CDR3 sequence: CASSIGTQQGAEAFF. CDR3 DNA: TGTGCCAGTAGTATAGGTACCCAGCAGGGGGCTGAAGCTTTCTTT.

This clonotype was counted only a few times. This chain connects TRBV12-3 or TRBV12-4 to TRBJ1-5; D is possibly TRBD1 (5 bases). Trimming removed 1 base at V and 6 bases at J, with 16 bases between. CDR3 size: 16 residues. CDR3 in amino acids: CASSLVWDRGGQPQHF. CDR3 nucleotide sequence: TGTGCCAGCAGTTTAGTATGGGATAGGGGAGGTCAGCCCCAGCATTTT.

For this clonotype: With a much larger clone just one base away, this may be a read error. The CDR3 sequence: CASSPGTGGREQHF. CDR3 nucleotides: TGTGCCAGCTCACCAGGGACAGGGGGCCGGGAGCAGCACTTC. The chain couples TRBV5-5 to TRBJ2-7, with TRBD1 identical over 12 bases. The germline gives CDR1 SGHKS, CDR2 YYEKEE (reference sequence). The CDR3 extends over 14 amino acids.

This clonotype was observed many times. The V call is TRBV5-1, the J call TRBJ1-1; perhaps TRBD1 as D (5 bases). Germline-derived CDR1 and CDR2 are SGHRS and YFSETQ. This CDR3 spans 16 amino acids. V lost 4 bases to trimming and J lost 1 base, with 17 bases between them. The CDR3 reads CASSLHLGAQNTEAFF. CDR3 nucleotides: TGCGCCAGCAGCCTCCACCTCGGGGCCCAGAACACTGAAGCTTTCTTT.